A single T cell receptor (beta chain) is shown here with its context. Its antigen is still unknown. Per-nucleotide qualities are absent, and no much larger clonotype sits a single base away. RNA was extracted using the RNeasy kit, and roughly 0.5 to 1 ug of the RNA was reverse transcribed with random hexamers. The immunoSEQ multiplex PCR assay, which covers 54 Vbeta and 13 Jbeta segments, was used to amplify TCR beta CDR3 regions. Bias from PCR amplification was corrected by using a synthetic template baseline for primer optimization and for computational correction. The original methods were these. Reads were annotated to V, D and J genes per IMGT and analyzed with immunoSEQ Analyzer, keeping only productive sequences. Clonality was computed as one minus Shannon entropy normalized by log2 of the number of productive unique sequences. For each patient and control, public and private clones were evaluated among the 100 most prevalent clones. Clones were defined as Susac-specific when absent from the healthy and MS cohorts, from approximately 970 published viral clones and from other ImmuneACCESS disease sequences. TCRdb reanalyzed the raw reads on its own, using fastp at Q25 for trimming and MiXCR for clone calling, and kept in-frame beta chains. Entries are consolidated by CDR3 protein sequence, retaining the most common genes and DNA. The V and J calls were determined by TCRdb, not by the authors. The sample table contains about 280,000 distinct CDR3 sequences; only one count was recorded for approximately 81% of them. Of the sample, about 0.11% falls within the top ten clones.

Peripheral blood CD8+ and CD4+ T cells from healthy donors, Susac syndrome patients and multiple sclerosis patients were profiled by high-throughput TCR beta sequencing. The multiple sclerosis controls were treatment-naive patients whose relapsing-remitting disease, either stable or active, fulfilled the revised McDonald criteria. Bulk CD8+ and CD4+ T cells were purified by magnetic negative isolation, whereas CD8+ TEMRA cells were enriched by FACS. Blood was collected in EDTA tubes and processed within 24 hours, with PBMCs isolated through density gradient centrifugation. PBMCs intended for TCR sequencing were cryopreserved in liquid nitrogen and thawed later in a water bath at 37 degrees C. The sorted or isolated CD4+, CD8+ and CD8+ TEMRA cells reached a purity of at least 90%. This specimen comes from a study of CD8 T cells in Susac syndrome (dated by TCRdb to the late 2010s). Some background on the complete study: The study used repertoire sequencing to test whether antigen drove CD8+ T cell activation and differentiation in Susac syndrome. The clonality of the CD8+ T cell repertoire was compared across 12 healthy donors, around 14 Susac syndrome patients and about 16 multiple sclerosis patients. Overall study results and their limits: The number of individuals in the TCR sequencing and HLA analysis was recognized as being relatively small.

Reading from cysteine to phenylalanine, the CDR3 counts 17 amino acids. Only CDR3 DNA is held: 51 bases, read in frame from base 1. For this chain, trimming is 5 bases at the V end and 4 bases at the J end, and the number of junction bases without a gene match is 15. CDR1 and CDR2, per the germline V gene, are MDHEN and SYDVKM. Sequencing was carried out using CD8+ T cells from PBMCs. The clonotype was recovered from a human donor with multiple sclerosis. The sequence joins TRBV28 to TRBJ2-7; 9 of the junction bases match TRBD2. The DNA reads TGTGCCAGCAGTCGACCTAGCGGGATAATATTCGGGTACGAGCAGTACTTC. This encodes CASSRPSGIIFGYEQYF.